A single TCR beta chain is shown here with its context. Its antigen is not yet known. One base away there is no much larger clone; base qualities are not given. This entry belongs to a study of OX40 agonist ivuxolimab in advanced cancers. Regarding the complete study: The costimulatory receptor OX40 (CD134) was targeted by ivuxolimab, a fully human IgG2 agonistic monoclonal antibody. Patients were allowed to have had prior anti-PD-1, anti-PD-L1 or anti-CTLA-4 therapy, and 40% of the dose-escalation patients had previously received checkpoint inhibitors. Partial responses occurred in three dose-escalation patients: two with cutaneous melanoma and one with hepatocellular carcinoma. Peripheral TCRbeta sequencing was intended to test whether TCR sequence diversity was altered and clonal T-cell expansion was caused by ivuxolimab. The paper covers the monotherapy dose-escalation part of the phase I ivuxolimab trial, which included N = 52 patients. Intravenous ivuxolimab was administered to patients every 2 weeks at six dose levels: 0.01, 0.1, 0.3, 1.5, 3 and 10 mg/kg. In the dose-escalation cohort, more than 80% of patients were male, and the mean age was 60 years with a range of about 20 to 90. Of the roughly 52 patients in dose escalation, about 20 had hepatocellular carcinoma, about 15 had melanoma, 9 had renal cell carcinoma and 9 had head and neck cancer. Overall results and qualifications from the work: At doses of 0.1 to 3.0 mg/kg, clonal expansion of both CD4+ and CD8+ T cells in blood was seen between baseline and week 6. Partial responders in the 0.1-3.0 mg/kg groups had among the lowest normalized peripheral clonal expansion, especially among CD8+ T cells. After ivuxolimab, more expanded clones were found on average in CD8+ T cells than in CD4+ T cells. Low levels of normalized T-cell clonal expansion were also shown by some nonresponding patients. Antigen specificity was not determined for the clonally expanded peripheral T cells.

The trial excluded patients who had a history of autoimmune disease or who were on systemic immunosuppression. Peripheral blood for TCR sequencing was collected from all dose cohorts at baseline, on cycle 4 day 1, and on cycle 7 day 1. The samples were taken from a phase I, first-in-human, multicenter, open-label dose-escalation trial of ivuxolimab. Adults with locally advanced or metastatic head and neck squamous cell, hepatocellular, melanoma or renal cell carcinoma were enrolled in the trial. Before TCR sequencing, CD4+ T cells and CD8+ T cells were sorted from peripheral blood as separate populations. Genomic DNA was isolated from the sorted cells so that the TCRbeta CDR3 region could be sequenced. The immunoSEQ Assay was used to sequence the TCRbeta CDR3 regions. As stored in TCRdb, this immuneACCESS dataset retains in-frame rearrangements with V and J assigned. A fraction of the clones does not appear; measured against another copy, unresolved V genes explain less than half of the discrepancy, and the remainder lacks a known reason. This sample holds tens of thousands of clones; almost 90% were observed only once. The ten largest clones represent approximately 0.71% of the sample.

This sequence was found in an adult with an advanced solid tumor such as melanoma, head and neck, liver or kidney cancer. The input for sequencing was CD4+ or CD8+ T cells sorted from blood, taken in a trial of the OX40 agonist ivuxolimab.

The sequence in DNA is TGTGCCATCAGTGAGTTACCAGCGGGAGGGGGGGAGACCCAGTACTTC. It translates to CAISELPAGGGETQYF. The chain was built from TRBV10-3 and TRBJ2-5; a stretch of 10 junction bases matches TRBD2. From a lookup of the germline V gene, CDR1 and CDR2 are ENHRY and SYGVKD. Here V drops 1 base and J drops 5 bases, and the junction holds 7 bases not matched to any gene. The CDR3 has 16 amino acids, counting the end cysteine and phenylalanine. Of the read, only the CDR3 DNA is kept; its 48 bases are in frame from base 1.